The 15 T cell receptor beta chains listed next were all sequenced from one sample in a study of blood T cells in healthy people across ages. A second 7 to 11 cycle PCR used barcoded and J-beta primers. Each CDR3 protein gets one entry after TCRdb re-called the 5' RACE reads with MiXCR. Among hundreds of thousands of distinct CDR3 sequences listed, roughly 60% were seen once. The sequenced sample was blood. The receptors originated from a man aged 25-40 years in good health.

This rearrangement joins TRBV6-6 to TRBJ2-1; D is uncertain. CDR3 length equals 13 residues. Between the trimmed V and J ends, which lost 1 base and 14 bases, there was a span of 15 bases. Germline V gene data show CDR1 as MNHNY and CDR2 as SVGAGI (reference sequence). CDR3 in DNA: TGTGCCAGCAGTTACTTGGGCCACTCCGCGAAGTTCTTC. Translated, it gives CASSYLGHSAKFF.

This rearrangement joins TRBV12-3 or TRBV12-4 to TRBJ1-2; D remains unclear. This CDR3 is 14 amino acids long. With 3 bases removed from V and 5 bases from J, the gap between germline ends came to 13 bases. Written as DNA, the CDR3 is TGTGCCAGCAGTTTGAGCGAATTTGTTTATGGCTACACCTTC. It codes for CASSLSEFVYGYTF.

The chain employs TRBV4-1 and TRBJ2-1; D is unresolved. The V end lost 1 base, the J end lost 9 bases, and 10 bases lay between the germline ends. Germline V gene data show CDR1 as MGHRA and CDR2 as YSYEKL. The CDR3 is made up of 13 amino acids. The CDR3 protein is CASSQVAESEQFF. The CDR3 region has the DNA TGCGCCAGCAGCCAAGTTGCGGAGAGTGAGCAGTTCTTC.

With regard to this clonotype: The germline gene is not matched at one end of the junction; a read error may be the cause. The chain carries TRBV28 and TRBJ1-5; maybe TRBD1 (5 bases). This CDR3 has 17 amino acids. CDR1 is MDHEN, CDR2 SYDVKM, per germline. The CDR3 nucleotides read TGTGCCAGCAATTTAGGCAGGGCTGGCGGTTGGAATCAGCCCCAGCATTTT. This translates into CASNLGRAGGWNQPQHF.

V gene TRBV5-1 combines with J gene TRBJ1-1, with no clear D. Deletions cut 4 bases from V and 8 bases from J, with 15 bases between. CDR3 size: 13 residues. The V gene's germline CDR1 is SGHRS and CDR2 YFSETQ. The DNA of the CDR3 is TGCGCCAGCAGCCCCACAGTACAGTCGGAAGCTTTCTTT. Protein sequence: CASSPTVQSEAFF.

V and J are TRBV10-2 and TRBJ2-7, with 7 bases identical to TRBD1. Matching the DNA end better, TRBJ2-5 makes the J call doubtful. The CDR3 is 16 residues long. The germline gives CDR1 WSHSY, CDR2 SAAADI. DNA for the CDR3: TGCGCCAGCAGTTGGGGACAGCTGGGAACCCAAGAGACCCAGTACTTC. Encoded protein: CASSWGQLGTQETQYF.

This sequence joins TRBV6-5 and TRBJ2-1, with 8 nucleotides matching TRBD2. V trimming: 0 bases; J trimming: 6 bases; junction bases outside the gene matches: 10. Germline V gene lookup returns CDR1 MNHEY and CDR2 SVGAGI. There are 17 residues in the CDR3. The DNA for the CDR3 is TGTGCCAGCAGTTACTCGGACCCCGGGACTAGAGGCAATGAGCAGTTCTTC. This gives the protein CASSYSDPGTRGNEQFF.

The table lists this clonotype with a count of one. This chain connects TRBV20-1 to TRBJ2-4, with D possibly TRBD2 on 5 matching bases. The CDR3 contains 17 residues. Germline V gene lookup returns CDR1 DFQATT and CDR2 SNEGSKA (reference sequence). The ends were cut back, 1 base at V and 1 base at J, with 17 bases in the middle. The CDR3 is CSARATLGGNAKNIQYF. The CDR3 DNA sequence: TGCAGTGCTAGAGCCACCTTAGGAGGAAACGCCAAAAACATTCAGTACTTC.

Notes on this clonotype: This may come from a read error, since a much larger clone is one base off. The V call is TRBV2, the J call TRBJ2-7; 11 bases fit TRBD2. The J segment lost 4 bases and the V segment lost 8 bases, leaving 4 bases of the junction unmatched. From germline, CDR1 is SNHLY and CDR2 FYNNEI. CDR3 length: 13 residues. The DNA of the CDR3 is TGTGCCAGCGCGGGACTAGCGGTTTACGAGCAGTACTTC. The encoded protein is CASAGLAVYEQYF.

Only a few counts were recorded for this clonotype. The chain carries TRBV12-3 or TRBV12-4 and TRBJ2-5; D is perhaps TRBD1 (5 bases). V was trimmed by 4 bases and J by 4 bases, leaving 7 bases between them. The CDR3 extends over 12 amino acids. The CDR3 spells CASSSGPETQYF. The CDR3 coding sequence is TGTGCCAGCAGTTCAGGGCCAGAGACCCAGTACTTC.

This chain connects TRBV6-6 to TRBJ2-7, with 8 bases aligning to TRBD2. Germline V gene lookup returns CDR1 MNHNY and CDR2 SVGAGI (reference sequence). This CDR3 is 14 amino acids long. V was clipped by 3 bases and J by 3 bases; unmatched bases: 4. This CDR3 is CASSYRGGGYEQYF. The CDR3 DNA reads as TGTGCCAGCAGTTATCGGGGGGGCGGCTACGAGCAGTACTTC.

J is TRBJ2-3 and V is TRBV29-1, with 8 positions matching TRBD1. The CDR3 runs 16 residues. Trimming cost V 4 bases and J 2 bases; bases outside gene matches: 11. The germline V gene encodes CDR1 SQVTM and CDR2 ANQGSEA. The CDR3 coding sequence is TGCAGCGTTGTTTATTGGGGACAGGAGCCCACAGATACGCAGTATTTT. Encoded protein: CSVVYWGQEPTDTQYF.

This chain links TRBV11-1 with TRBJ1-2, with TRBD1 matching over 8 bases. Unmatched junction bases numbered 8, after V lost 5 bases and J lost 0 bases. The CDR3 spans 16 residues. Germline CDR1 reads SGHAT; CDR2 reads FQDESV (reference sequence). CDR3 sequence: CASSGAVGQANYGYTF. The CDR3 bases are TGTGCCAGCAGCGGGGCAGTGGGACAGGCTAACTATGGCTACACCTTC. Combining the CDR3 with reference TRBV11-1 and TRBJ1-2 gives the whole variable domain EAEVAQSPRYKITEKSQAVAFWCDPISGHATLYWYRQILGQGPELLVQFQDESVVDDSQLPKDRFSAERLKGVDSTLKIQPAELGDSAMYLCASSGAVGQANYGYTFGSGTRLTVV.

The rearrangement joins TRBV7-2 to TRBJ2-7; D gene ambiguous. Germline CDR1 and CDR2: SGHTA and FQGNSA. The V and J ends lost 5 bases and 2 bases respectively, with 13 bases between them. This CDR3 contains 14 residues. The CDR3 region has the DNA TGTGCCAGCAGCCTCGCCCCCGCCGCCTACGAGCAGTACTTC. It is translated as CASSLAPAAYEQYF.

This clonotype was picked up a small number of times. The chain has TRBV7-2 and TRBJ2-1; TRBD1 matches at 8 bases. Trimming cost V 4 bases and J 13 bases; bases outside gene matches: 6. Germline loops: CDR1 SGHTA, CDR2 FQGNSA. The CDR3 runs to 12 residues. The CDR3 loop is CASSSVGTGQFF. For the CDR3, the DNA is TGTGCCAGCAGCTCGGTCGGGACAGGTCAGTTCTTC.